A selection of T cell receptor beta chains follows, all from one sample in a study of blood T cell repertoires in COVID-19. This table comes from immunoSEQ multiplex PCR, and its TCRdb copy is limited to in-frame clones, with some not included. The sample gives over 200,000 clones, around 84% of which show up once; 5.5% to 7.5% is in the top ten. Specimen: PBMCs or T cells enriched from blood (not recorded which). Receptors originate from a woman in her thirties or forties who had recovered from COVID-19. The CDR3 runs from the conserved cysteine through the conserved F or W. Each record gives: V gene, D gene, J gene, clone size, CDR3 protein, CDR3 DNA. The D gene is left open where the match is weak. A row's size may be missing; if present it is once, few, many or a size class.

V: TRBV7-2
D: .
J: TRBJ2-1
size: .
CDR3: CASSSQRPNEQFF
DNA: TGTGCCAGCAGCTCCCAGAGGCCCAATGAGCAGTTCTTC

V: TRBV3-1/TRBV3-2
D: .
J: TRBJ1-4
size: .
CDR3: CASSQSGDEKLFF
DNA: TGTGCCAGCAGCCAAAGTGGAGACGAAAAACTGTTTTTT

V: TRBV27
D: TRBD1
J: TRBJ1-4
size: .
CDR3: CASSFRGQGNEKLFF
DNA: TGTGCCAGCAGTTTCCGCGGACAGGGTAATGAAAAACTGTTTTTT

V: TRBV13
D: .
J: TRBJ1-1
size: .
CDR3: CASRYNRANTEAFF
DNA: TGTGCCAGCAGGTATAACAGGGCGAACACTGAAGCTTTCTTT

V: TRBV28
D: TRBD1
J: TRBJ1-1
size: .
CDR3: CASRDRVRYTEAFF
DNA: TGTGCCAGCAGAGACAGGGTACGGTACACTGAAGCTTTCTTT

V: TRBV25-1
D: .
J: TRBJ2-1
size: .
CDR3: CASLPSGSYNEQFF
DNA: TGTGCCAGCCTACCGTCGGGGTCCTACAATGAGCAGTTCTTC

V: TRBV7-3
D: .
J: TRBJ2-3
size: once
CDR3: CASRLGGSSDTQYF
DNA: TGTGCCAGCAGACTAGGAGGTTCATCAGATACGCAGTATTTT

V: TRBV18
D: .
J: TRBJ1-5
size: .
CDR3: CASSPDSSGNQPQHF
DNA: TGTGCCAGCTCACCGGACTCATCGGGCAATCAGCCCCAGCATTTT

V: TRBV19
D: TRBD1
J: TRBJ1-1
size: .
CDR3: CASSTLEGQGRTEAFF
DNA: TGTGCCAGTAGTACTCTGGAGGGACAGGGGAGAACTGAAGCTTTCTTT

V: TRBV7-2
D: TRBD2
J: TRBJ2-3
size: .
CDR3: CASSLSGLAGTTDTQYF
DNA: TGTGCCAGCAGCTTAAGCGGGCTAGCGGGAACCACAGATACGCAGTATTTT

V: TRBV19
D: .
J: TRBJ1-1
size: .
CDR3: CASSIKRQSNTEAFF
DNA: TGTGCCAGTAGTATAAAACGACAGTCGAACACTGAAGCTTTCTTT

V: TRBV19
D: .
J: TRBJ2-1
size: .
CDR3: CASSLRGQLYNEQFF
DNA: TGTGCCAGTAGCCTCAGGGGCCAACTTTACAATGAGCAGTTCTTC

V: TRBV21-1
D: .
J: TRBJ2-7
size: .
CDR3: CASSKEGPSYEQYF
DNA: TGTGCCAGCAGCAAGGAGGGCCCCTCCTACGAGCAGTACTTC

V: TRBV30
D: .
J: TRBJ1-1
size: few
CDR3: CAWSPGYTEAFF
DNA: TGTGCCTGGAGCCCGGGGTACACTGAAGCTTTCTTT

V: TRBV2
D: TRBD2
J: TRBJ2-7
size: .
CDR3: CASTSSGSAYEQYF
DNA: TGTGCCAGCACTTCTAGCGGGAGTGCGTACGAGCAGTACTTC

V: TRBV3-1/TRBV3-2
D: TRBD1
J: TRBJ2-3
size: .
CDR3: CASSGQGVADTQYF
DNA: TGTGCCAGCAGTGGACAGGGGGTCGCAGATACGCAGTATTTT

V: TRBV11-1
D: TRBD1
J: TRBJ1-6
size: .
CDR3: CASSPRTGDSPLHF
DNA: TGTGCCAGCAGCCCCCGGACAGGGGATTCACCCCTCCACTTT

V: TRBV30
D: .
J: TRBJ2-5
size: .
CDR3: CAWSDPTAVTEETQYF
DNA: TGTGCCTGGAGTGACCCGACAGCCGTAACGGAGGAGACCCAGTACTTC

V: TRBV5-5
D: .
J: TRBJ1-5
size: .
CDR3: CASSLEHYSNQPQHF
DNA: TGTGCCAGCAGCTTGGAGCACTATAGCAATCAGCCCCAGCATTTT

V: TRBV11-2
D: .
J: TRBJ2-5
size: .
CDR3: CASSLVPISRETQYF
DNA: TGTGCCAGCAGCTTAGTTCCTATTAGCCGGGAGACCCAGTACTTC

V: TRBV18
D: TRBD1
J: TRBJ2-7
size: once
CDR3: CASSRGQDEQYF
DNA: TGTGCCAGCTCACGAGGACAGGACGAGCAGTACTTC

V: TRBV10-2
D: .
J: TRBJ1-4
size: .
CDR3: CASSPNQGSNEKLFF
DNA: TGCGCCAGCAGCCCAAACCAGGGTTCTAATGAAAAACTGTTTTTT

V: TRBV10-3
D: TRBD1
J: TRBJ1-6
size: .
CDR3: CATRGQINNSPLHF
DNA: TGTGCCACCAGGGGACAGATTAATAATTCACCCCTCCACTTT

V: TRBV27
D: .
J: TRBJ2-7
size: .
CDR3: CASSLKPAGASYEQYF
DNA: TGTGCCAGCAGTCTGAAACCGGCGGGGGCCTCCTACGAGCAGTACTTC

V: TRBV15
D: .
J: TRBJ1-4
size: .
CDR3: CAFSQATNEKLFF
DNA: TGTGCCTTCTCACAGGCGACTAATGAAAAACTGTTTTTT

V: TRBV18
D: .
J: TRBJ1-1
size: .
CDR3: CASSPKQDTEAFF
DNA: TGTGCCAGCTCACCAAAACAGGACACTGAAGCTTTCTTT

V: TRBV11-3
D: TRBD2
J: TRBJ2-7
size: .
CDR3: CASSLGVAGAGEQYF
DNA: TGTGCCAGCAGCTTAGGAGTTGCGGGAGCGGGAGAGCAGTACTTC

V: TRBV4-3
D: .
J: TRBJ2-2
size: .
CDR3: CASSQDQGGPGELFF
DNA: TGCGCCAGCAGCCAAGATCAAGGGGGACCCGGGGAGCTGTTTTTT

V: TRBV5-1
D: TRBD1
J: TRBJ2-2
size: .
CDR3: CASSGGQGIGELFF
DNA: TGCGCCAGCAGCGGAGGACAGGGGATCGGGGAGCTGTTTTTT

V: TRBV29-1
D: .
J: TRBJ1-2
size: .
CDR3: CSVPGVVYGYTF
DNA: TGCAGCGTTCCCGGGGTGGTCTATGGCTACACCTTC

V: TRBV3-1/TRBV3-2
D: .
J: TRBJ1-2
size: .
CDR3: CASSSTGWVGYTF
DNA: TGTGCCAGCAGCTCGACAGGTTGGGTTGGCTACACCTTC

V: TRBV27
D: .
J: TRBJ2-7
size: .
CDR3: CASSETGPHYEQYF
DNA: TGTGCCAGCAGTGAAACAGGTCCCCACTACGAGCAGTACTTC

V: TRBV3-1/TRBV3-2
D: TRBD2
J: TRBJ2-2
size: .
CDR3: CASSQVRGGGELFF
DNA: TGTGCCAGCAGCCAAGTTCGGGGGGGCGGGGAGCTGTTTTTT

V: TRBV25-1
D: .
J: TRBJ2-2
size: .
CDR3: CASSRGDTGELFF
DNA: TGTGCCAGCAGTCGGGGTGACACCGGGGAGCTGTTTTTT

V: TRBV6-5
D: TRBD1
J: TRBJ1-1
size: once
CDR3: CASRWTGGSGVTFF
DNA: TGTGCCAGCAGGTGGACAGGGGGTTCGGGGGTAACTTTCTTT

V: TRBV29-1
D: .
J: TRBJ2-7
size: .
CDR3: CSVRTLRGAYEQYF
DNA: TGCAGCGTCCGGACTTTGCGGGGAGCCTACGAGCAGTACTTC

V: TRBV29-1
D: TRBD1
J: TRBJ1-1
size: .
CDR3: CSVVRTGNTEAFF
DNA: TGCAGCGTCGTCCGGACAGGTAACACTGAAGCTTTCTTT

V: TRBV12-3/TRBV12-4
D: .
J: TRBJ2-6
size: .
CDR3: CASSTGFANVLTF
DNA: TGTGCCAGCAGTACAGGGTTCGCCAACGTCCTGACTTTC

V: TRBV9
D: TRBD2
J: TRBJ2-1
size: .
CDR3: CASTRLAGAGEQFF
DNA: TGTGCCAGCACCCGACTAGCGGGAGCGGGTGAGCAGTTCTTC

V: TRBV28
D: .
J: TRBJ1-4
size: .
CDR3: CASITGSGEKLFF
DNA: TGTGCCAGCATCACAGGGTCGGGTGAAAAACTGTTTTTT

V: TRBV28
D: TRBD1
J: TRBJ2-2
size: .
CDR3: CASSATLGTDTGELFF
DNA: TGTGCCAGCAGCGCGACCCTCGGGACAGACACCGGGGAGCTGTTTTTT

V: TRBV30
D: TRBD1
J: TRBJ1-4
size: .
CDR3: CAWTTGTGGLGEKLFF
DNA: TGTGCCTGGACCACCGGGACAGGGGGCCTCGGTGAAAAACTGTTTTTT

V: TRBV7-3
D: TRBD2
J: TRBJ2-2
size: few
CDR3: CASSQTAGTSGMGGELFF
DNA: TGTGCCAGCAGCCAAACAGCCGGGACTAGCGGGATGGGCGGGGAGCTGTTTTTT

V: TRBV6-5
D: .
J: TRBJ1-2
size: .
CDR3: CASSYTRVSYGYTF
DNA: TGTGCCAGCAGTTACACCAGGGTAAGCTATGGCTACACCTTC

V: TRBV6-5
D: .
J: TRBJ1-2
size: once
CDR3: CASRVGGSDYGYTF
DNA: TGTGCCAGCAGGGTAGGGGGTTCAGACTATGGCTACACCTTC